This T cell receptor (beta chain) was profiled in a study of T-cell memory formation after mild COVID-19 (dated by TCRdb to the early 2020s). Context from the whole study: Most TCR sequence clusters were specific to one of the two donors. T-cell clones expanding and contracting after mild COVID-19 in a couple of donors were tracked by longitudinal TCRalpha and TCRbeta repertoire sequencing. Two young, previously healthy adult volunteers made up the cohort, one male and one female. General findings and caveats noted by the study authors: Clones contracting from day 15 to 85 had balanced CD4/CD8 phenotypes, while a second wave expanding from day 15 to 37 was biased towards CD4+. Only a couple of mild cases were covered by the study, and larger cohorts that include severe cases with pre-infection samples were considered necessary. SARS-CoV-2 specificity of the second-wave clones peaking on day 37 was not confirmed. Contracting CD4+ clones turned up mainly in the CM and EM memory subsets, whereas EMRA was where CD8+ clones were enriched. Some responding clones were detected in pre-infection memory, suggesting pre-existing cross-reactive memory T cells joined the SARS-CoV-2 response.

On this clonotype itself: Its antigen is unknown. Nothing much larger sits one base from this clone, and base qualities are not available.

PBMCs were isolated by Ficoll-Paque density gradient centrifugation. The instrument was an Illumina NovaSeq 6000. Using 5'RACE with constant-segment primers, TCRalpha and TCRbeta cDNA libraries were constructed, with sample barcodes and unique molecular identifiers added in the process. RNA was extracted from every sample with Trizol reagent. Libraries were amplified in two PCR steps, with a second sample barcode and Illumina TruSeq adapters added in the second step. Sequencing of the libraries was done on an Illumina NovaSeq, producing 2 x 150 bp paired-end reads. In the source study's methods: Demultiplexing of reads and collapsing into UMI-guided consensus sequences were performed with migec v1.2.7. With mixcr v2.1.11, UMI consensuses were aligned to TRA and TRB V and J templates and assembled into clonotypes. A clonotype was counted as expanded or contracted only if both edgeR and NoisET called the change significant, with noise models trained on biological replicates. For edgeR calls, a false discovery rate-adjusted p below 0.01 and a log2 fold-change threshold of 1 were applied. As an exploratory analysis of dynamics, max-normalized trajectories of the 1000 most abundant clonotypes were examined with PCA combined with hierarchical clustering. The CD4 or CD8 phenotype of responding clones was assigned using the separately sequenced CD4+ and CD8+ repertoires. TCRdb trimmed public reads at Q25 via fastp, called clones via MiXCR and kept in-frame beta chains. Every CDR3 protein is listed once, alongside the most common genes and DNA of its rows. In this record, the V and J calls reflect TCRdb's handling and not the investigators' own analysis. Here the sample has about 340,000 distinct CDR3 sequences; roughly an eighth occur a single time. The top ten constitute around a fifth of the sample.

This receptor was identified in a man younger than 30 who had mild COVID-19 (a few samples of this study predate the infection). The sample titles of this study are shuffled in the database, so cell type and time point are left out; the donor was told from shared clones. Source material: PBMCs or a T cell subset sorted from them (not recorded which).

The CDR3 region reads CASARSSPGELFF. The DNA sequence is given as TGTGCCAGCGCCCGGAGCAGTCCTGGGGAGCTGTTTTTT. This sequence uses TRBV12-3 or TRBV12-4 and TRBJ2-2; the D gene cannot be named for sure. The CDR3 has 13 amino acids, counting the end cysteine and phenylalanine. The CDR3 DNA has 39 bases and is translated from base 1. The V end loses 8 bases and the J end loses 8 bases, and a stretch of 15 bases separates them.